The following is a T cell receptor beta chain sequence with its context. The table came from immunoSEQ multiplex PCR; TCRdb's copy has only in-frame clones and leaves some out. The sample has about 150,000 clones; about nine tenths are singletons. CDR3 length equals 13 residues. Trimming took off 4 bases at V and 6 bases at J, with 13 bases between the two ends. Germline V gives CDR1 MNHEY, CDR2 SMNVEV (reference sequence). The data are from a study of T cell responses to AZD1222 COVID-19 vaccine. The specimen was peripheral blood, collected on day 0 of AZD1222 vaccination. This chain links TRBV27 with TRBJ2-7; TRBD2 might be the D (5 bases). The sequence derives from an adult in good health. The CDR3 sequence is CASSYGKLGEQYF. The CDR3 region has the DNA TGTGCCAGCAGTTACGGGAAACTAGGCGAGCAGTACTTC.